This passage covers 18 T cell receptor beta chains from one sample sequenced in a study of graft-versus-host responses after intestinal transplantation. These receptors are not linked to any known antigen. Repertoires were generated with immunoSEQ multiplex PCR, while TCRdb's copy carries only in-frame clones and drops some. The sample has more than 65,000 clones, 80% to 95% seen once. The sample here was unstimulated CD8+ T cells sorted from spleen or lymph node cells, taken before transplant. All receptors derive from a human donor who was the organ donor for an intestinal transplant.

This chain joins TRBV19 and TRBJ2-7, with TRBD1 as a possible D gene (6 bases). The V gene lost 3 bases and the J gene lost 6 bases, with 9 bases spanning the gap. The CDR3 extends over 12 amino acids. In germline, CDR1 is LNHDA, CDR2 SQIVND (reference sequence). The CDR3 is CASSIIGGEQYF. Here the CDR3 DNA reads TGTGCCAGTAGTATTATAGGGGGCGAGCAGTACTTC.

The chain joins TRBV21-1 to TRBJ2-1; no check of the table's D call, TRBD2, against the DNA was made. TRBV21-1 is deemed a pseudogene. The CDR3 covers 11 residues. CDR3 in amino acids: CASSSSGEQFF. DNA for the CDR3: TGTGCCAGCAGTAGCTCGGGTGAGCAGTTCTTC.

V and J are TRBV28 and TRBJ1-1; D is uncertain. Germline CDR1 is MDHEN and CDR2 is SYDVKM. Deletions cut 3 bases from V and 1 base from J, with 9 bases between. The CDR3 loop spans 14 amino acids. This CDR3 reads CASSFGDGNTEAFF. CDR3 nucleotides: TGTGCCAGCAGTTTCGGGGATGGGAACACTGAAGCTTTCTTT.

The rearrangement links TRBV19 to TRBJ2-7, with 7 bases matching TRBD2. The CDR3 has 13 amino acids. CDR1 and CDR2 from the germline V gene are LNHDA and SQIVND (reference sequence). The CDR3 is CAAGDSTLKEQYF. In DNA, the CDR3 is TGTGCGGCGGGGGATTCGACGTTGAAGGAGCAGTACTTC. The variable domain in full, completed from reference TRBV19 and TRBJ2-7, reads DGGITQSPKYLFRKEGQNVTLSCEQNLNHDAMYWYRQDPGQGLRLIYYSQIVNDFQKGDIAEGYSVSREKKESFPLTVTSAQKNPTAFYLCAAGDSTLKEQYFGPGTRLTVT.

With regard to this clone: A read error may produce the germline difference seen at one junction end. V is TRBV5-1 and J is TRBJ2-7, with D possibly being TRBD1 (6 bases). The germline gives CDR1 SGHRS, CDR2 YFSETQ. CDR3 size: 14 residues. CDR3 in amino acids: CASSLGTGHYEQYF. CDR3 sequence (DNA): TGCGCCAGCAGTTTGGGCACAGGGCACTACGAGCAGTACTTC.

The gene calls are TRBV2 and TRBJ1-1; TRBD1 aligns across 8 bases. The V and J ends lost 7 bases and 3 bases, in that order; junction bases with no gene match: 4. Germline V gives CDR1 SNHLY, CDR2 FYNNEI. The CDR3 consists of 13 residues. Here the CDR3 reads CASTGQGYTEAFF. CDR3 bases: TGTGCCAGCACTGGACAGGGATACACTGAAGCTTTCTTT.

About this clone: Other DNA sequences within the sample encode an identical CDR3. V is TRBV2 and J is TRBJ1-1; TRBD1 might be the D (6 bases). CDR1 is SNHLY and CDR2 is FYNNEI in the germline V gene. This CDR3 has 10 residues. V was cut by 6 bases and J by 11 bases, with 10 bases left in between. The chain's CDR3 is CASRGRGAFF. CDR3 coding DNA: TGTGCCAGCAGAGGAAGGGGGGCTTTCTTT.

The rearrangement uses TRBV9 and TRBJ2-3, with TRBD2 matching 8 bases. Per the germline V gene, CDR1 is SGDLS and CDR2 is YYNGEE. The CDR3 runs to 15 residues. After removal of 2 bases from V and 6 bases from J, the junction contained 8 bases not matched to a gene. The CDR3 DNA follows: TGTGCCAGCAGCGTTCGGGGGGGCGAAAGGGATACGCAGTATTTT. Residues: CASSVRGGERDTQYF.

This CDR3 is CASSPPDRGLPNTIYF. CDR3 coding DNA: TGTGCCAGCAGCCCTCCGGACAGGGGGCTACCGAACACCATATATTTT. The chain couples TRBV7-9 to TRBJ1-3; 11 bases align to TRBD1. This CDR3 comprises 16 residues. Per the germline V gene, CDR1 is SEHNR and CDR2 is FQNEAQ (reference sequence). The junction had 10 bases not matched to a gene; V was cut back by 5 bases and J by 7 bases.

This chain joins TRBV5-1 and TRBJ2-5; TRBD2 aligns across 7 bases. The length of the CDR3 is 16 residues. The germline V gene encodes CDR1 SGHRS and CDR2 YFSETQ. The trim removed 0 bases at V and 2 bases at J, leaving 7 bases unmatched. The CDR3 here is CASSLGLLGGQETQYF. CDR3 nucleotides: TGCGCCAGCAGCTTGGGACTTCTGGGGGGGCAAGAGACCCAGTACTTC.

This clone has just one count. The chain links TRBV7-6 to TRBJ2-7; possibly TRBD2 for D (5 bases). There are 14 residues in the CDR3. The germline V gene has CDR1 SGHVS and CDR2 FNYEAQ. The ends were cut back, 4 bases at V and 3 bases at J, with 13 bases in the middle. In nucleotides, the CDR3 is TGTGCCAGCAGCTCGGTACTAGGAGGCTACGAGCAGTACTTC. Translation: CASSSVLGGYEQYF.

CDR3 coding DNA: TGTGCCAGCAGTTTCAGGGGGCTGAAGACAATCGAGCAGTTCTTC. Residues: CASSFRGLKTIEQFF. V is TRBV28 and J is TRBJ2-1; 8 bases match TRBD1. CDR1 and CDR2 from the germline V gene are MDHEN and SYDVKM. This CDR3 contains 15 residues. The V and J ends lost 3 bases and 10 bases, in that order; junction bases with no gene match: 11.

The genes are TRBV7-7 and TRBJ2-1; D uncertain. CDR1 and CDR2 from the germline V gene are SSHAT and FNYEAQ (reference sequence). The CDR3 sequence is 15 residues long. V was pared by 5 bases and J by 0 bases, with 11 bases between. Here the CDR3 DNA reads TGTGCCAGCAGCGTGATACTGAGCTCCTACAATGAGCAGTTCTTC. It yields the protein CASSVILSSYNEQFF.

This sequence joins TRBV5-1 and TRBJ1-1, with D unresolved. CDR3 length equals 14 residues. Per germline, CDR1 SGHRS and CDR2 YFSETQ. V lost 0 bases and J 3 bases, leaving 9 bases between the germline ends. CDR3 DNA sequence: TGCGCCAGCAGCTTGGCGGGGTCGGACACTGAAGCTTTCTTT. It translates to CASSLAGSDTEAFF.

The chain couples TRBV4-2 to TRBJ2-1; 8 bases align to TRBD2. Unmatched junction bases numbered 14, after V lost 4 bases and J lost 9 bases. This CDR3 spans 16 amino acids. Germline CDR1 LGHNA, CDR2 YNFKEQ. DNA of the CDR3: TGTGCCAGCAGCCCCCGTTTGAGCGGGGGACTGATTGAGCAGTTCTTC. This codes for CASSPRLSGGLIEQFF.

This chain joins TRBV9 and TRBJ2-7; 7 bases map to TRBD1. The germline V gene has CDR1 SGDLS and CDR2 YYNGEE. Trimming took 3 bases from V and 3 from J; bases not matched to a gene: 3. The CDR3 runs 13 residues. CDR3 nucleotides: TGTGCCAGCAGCGCCCGGGACAGCTACGAGCAGTACTTC. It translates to CASSARDSYEQYF.

The CDR3 region is CASSQEQGTYEQYF. CDR3 sequence (DNA): TGCGCCAGCAGCCAGGAGCAGGGGACCTACGAGCAGTACTTC. The chain joins TRBV4-3 to TRBJ2-7; a weak D match, TRBD1 (6 bases). The V gene's germline CDR1 is LGHNA and CDR2 YSLEER. V was pared by 3 bases and J by 2 bases, with 11 bases between. CDR3 size: 14 residues.

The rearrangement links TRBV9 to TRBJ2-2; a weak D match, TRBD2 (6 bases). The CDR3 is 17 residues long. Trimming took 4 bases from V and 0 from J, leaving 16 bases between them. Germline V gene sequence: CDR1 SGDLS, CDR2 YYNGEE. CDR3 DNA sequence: TGTGCCAGCAGCTCCTGGAGGGGATGGCCGAACACCGGGGAGCTGTTTTTT. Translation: CASSSWRGWPNTGELFF.